The 21 T cell receptor beta chains below were found in one sample sequenced in a study of STAT5B mutations in CD4+ large granular lymphocyte leukemia. Data came from immunoSEQ multiplex PCR; TCRdb stores just in-frame clones and leaves some out. This repertoire shows 20,000 to 30,000 clones, 81% found once; its top ten account for 0.3% to 0.35%. The sample comprised CD4+ T cells from blood buffy coats. Receptor source: a human donor in good health.

This chain links TRBV5-6 with TRBJ1-6; D is undetermined. CDR3 length equals 16 residues. V lost 2 bases and J lost 2, with 11 bases in between. Germline V gives CDR1 SGHDT, CDR2 YYEEEE. The CDR3 DNA sequence: TGTGCCAGCAGCTTTCGGTCCCGTCCCTATAATTCACCCCTCCACTTT. As protein: CASSFRSRPYNSPLHF.

This clone has a single count. The chain combines TRBV2 with TRBJ2-4, with TRBD1 matching over 7 bases. The trim removed 7 bases at V and 3 bases at J, leaving 9 bases unmatched. Germline CDR1 SNHLY, CDR2 FYNNEI. CDR3 length: 15 residues. CDR3 residues: CASKYRGDGKNIQYF. CDR3 bases: TGTGCCAGCAAATACAGGGGTGATGGCAAAAACATTCAGTACTTC.

About this clone itself: Mismatch with germline at one junction end may stem from a read error. The chain joins TRBV7-7 to TRBJ2-5; TRBD2 matches at 12 bases. This CDR3 is built from 20 residues. CDR1 is SSHAT, CDR2 FNYEAQ, per germline (reference sequence). The CDR3 is CASSLAQRLAGVPRKKTQYF. The DNA of the CDR3 is TGTGCTAGCAGCTTAGCCCAGCGACTAGCGGGAGTTCCCCGAAAAAAGACCCAGTACTTC.

The chain links TRBV5-1 to TRBJ2-1, with no clear D. The V gene lost 0 bases and the J gene lost 0 bases, with 7 bases spanning the gap. This CDR3 has 15 residues. Germline lookup yields CDR1 SGHRS and CDR2 YFSETQ. CDR3 bases: TGCGCCAGCAGCTTGGCGGTAAGCTCCTACAATGAGCAGTTCTTC. Its protein product is CASSLAVSSYNEQFF.

This clone was seen once. The V gene is TRBV11-2, the J gene TRBJ2-2; D remains unclear. Germline-derived CDR1 and CDR2 are SGHAT and FQNNGV. V dropped 5 bases and J dropped 4 bases, with 8 bases sitting between them. The length of the CDR3 is 13 residues. The CDR3 nucleotides are TGTGCCAGCAGCCCCGCGACCACCGGGGAGCTGTTTTTT. The encoded protein is CASSPATTGELFF.

The chain recombines TRBV4-1 with TRBJ1-2, with D perhaps matching TRBD1 (6 bases). Deletions cut 0 bases from V and 3 bases from J, with 11 bases between. The CDR3 covers 15 residues. From germline, CDR1 is MGHRA and CDR2 YSYEKL. The CDR3 region is CASSQDRGADYGYTF. CDR3 in DNA: TGCGCCAGCAGCCAAGATAGGGGGGCTGACTATGGCTACACCTTC.

This rearrangement joins TRBV11-3 to TRBJ1-1; 9 nucleotides match TRBD1. The CDR3 loop spans 15 amino acids. Trimming removed 5 bases from V and 7 bases from J; junction bases left unmatched: 11. Germline values: CDR1 SGHNT, CDR2 YENEEA. Here the CDR3 DNA reads TGTGCCAGCAGCCAATCTGGACAGGGGTCGTATGAAGCTTTCTTT. It codes for CASSQSGQGSYEAFF.

The chain couples TRBV4-2 to TRBJ2-3; 9 bases are shared with TRBD2. The germline V gene encodes CDR1 LGHNA and CDR2 YNFKEQ. V gave up 1 base and J gave up 3 bases; unmatched junction bases: 8. CDR3 size: 17 residues. The CDR3 DNA is TGTGCCAGCAGCCAAGCGGATCGGCGGGGGGGGACAGATACGCAGTATTTT. This encodes CASSQADRRGGTDTQYF.

This chain connects TRBV9 to TRBJ2-5, with 9 bases that match TRBD2. V lost 1 base, J lost 5 bases, and 3 bases stayed unmatched. The CDR3 covers 14 residues. Germline CDR1 SGDLS, CDR2 YYNGEE. The CDR3 here is CASSVLAGIETQYF. Here the CDR3 DNA reads TGTGCCAGCAGCGTACTAGCGGGAATTGAGACCCAGTACTTC. Supplemented by reference TRBV9 and TRBJ2-5, the full variable domain reads DSGVTQTPKHLITATGQRVTLRCSPRSGDLSVYWYQQSLDQGLQFLIQYYNGEERAKGNILERFSAQQFPDLHSELNLSSLELGDSALYFCASSVLAGIETQYFGPGTRLLVL.

The chain couples TRBV6-5 to TRBJ2-1; 12 nucleotides match TRBD2. Unmatched junction bases numbered 1, after V lost 7 bases and J lost 3 bases. This CDR3 spans 14 amino acids. From germline, CDR1 is MNHEY and CDR2 SVGAGI. The CDR3: CASKLAGGYNEQFF. CDR3 DNA sequence: TGTGCCAGCAAACTAGCGGGAGGCTACAATGAGCAGTTCTTC.

The CDR3 protein is CASSEGVLLGYTF. The CDR3 DNA reads as TGTGCCAGCAGTGAAGGAGTCCTCTTGGGCTACACCTTC. The chain joins TRBV6-1 to TRBJ1-2, with D hard to call. Germline V gene lookup returns CDR1 MNHNS and CDR2 SASEGT. This CDR3 spans 13 amino acids. The ends were cut back, 1 base at V and 8 bases at J, with 11 bases in the middle.

J is TRBJ1-1 and V is TRBV28, with a possible D match to TRBD1 (5 bases). V lost 3 bases and J lost 8, with 16 bases in between. The CDR3 contains 14 residues. Germline CDR1 and CDR2: MDHEN and SYDVKM. The CDR3 protein is CASSLEGPTLEAFF. As DNA, the CDR3 is TGTGCCAGCAGTTTGGAGGGGCCTACCCTCGAAGCTTTCTTT.

The chain recombines TRBV27 with TRBJ2-5; D uncertain. CDR1 and CDR2 (germline): MNHEY, SMNVEV (reference sequence). V dropped 7 bases and J dropped 5 bases, with 8 bases sitting between them. The CDR3 has 11 amino acids. CDR3 sequence reads: CASTFGETQYF. CDR3 nucleotides: TGTGCCAGCACCTTCGGGGAGACCCAGTACTTC.

The chain combines TRBV9 with TRBJ1-6, with a possible D match to TRBD1 (6 bases). Germline lookup yields CDR1 SGDLS and CDR2 YYNGEE. This CDR3 has 13 amino acids. V gave up 4 bases and J gave up 13 bases, with 15 bases separating them. CDR3 sequence reads: CASSPGTQLPLHF. CDR3 DNA: TGTGCCAGCAGCCCCGGGACACAGCTCCCCCTCCACTTT.

The chain has TRBV10-2 and TRBJ2-7, with D hard to call. Per germline, CDR1 WSHSY and CDR2 SAAADI. V shed 0 bases and J shed 4 bases, with 10 bases lying between them. The CDR3 spans 14 residues. CDR3 sequence (DNA): TGCGCCAGCAGTGAGTCGGGCAGGCATTACGAGCAGTACGTC. It specifies CASSESGRHYEQYV.

In this sample, this clone turned up once. The genes are TRBV10-3 and TRBJ2-1, with D perhaps matching TRBD1 (6 bases). This CDR3 region has 14 residues. Trimming took 11 bases from V and 6 from J, leaving 20 bases between them. Germline CDR1 ENHRY, CDR2 SYGVKD. CDR3: CASHRVSILNEQFF. The DNA of the CDR3 is TGTGCCTCCCACAGGGTTAGTATACTCAATGAGCAGTTCTTC.

The chain couples TRBV28 to TRBJ1-2, with a tentative D call TRBD1 (5 bases). Germline lookup yields CDR1 MDHEN and CDR2 SYDVKM. This CDR3 has 13 amino acids. V lost 10 bases and J 7 bases, leaving 19 bases between the germline ends. The CDR3 region has the DNA TGTGCCACCAAAGCGGGGGGAAATGGTGGCTACACCTTC. This sequence encodes CATKAGGNGGYTF.

The V call is TRBV7-2, the J call TRBJ2-7; unclear D gene. Looked up from germline, CDR1 is SGHTA and CDR2 is FQGNSA. This CDR3 has 13 residues. Trimming took off 5 bases at V and 0 bases at J, with 8 bases between the two ends. The CDR3 nucleotides are TGTGCCAGCAGCCCGCCGAGCTCCTACGAGCAGTACTTC. This sequence encodes CASSPPSSYEQYF.

This chain uses TRBV11-2 with TRBJ2-3; tentative D call: TRBD1 (6 bases). In germline, CDR1 is SGHAT, CDR2 FQNNGV. The CDR3 totals 15 residues. V lost 1 base and J 5 bases, leaving 13 bases between the germline ends. The CDR3 nucleotides read TGTGCCAGCAGCTTAGGTCGTCCAGGGGTAGATACGCAGTATTTT. Translated: CASSLGRPGVDTQYF.

This chain uses TRBV19 with TRBJ1-1; TRBD1 might be the D (6 bases). CDR3 length: 16 residues. Germline loops: CDR1 LNHDA, CDR2 SQIVND (reference sequence). V lost 7 bases, J lost 2 bases, and 20 bases lay in between. This CDR3 is CASNDLTGTTNTEAFF. The CDR3 nucleotides read TGTGCCAGTAACGACCTTACCGGGACAACTAACACTGAAGCTTTCTTT.

The rearrangement links TRBV4-2 to TRBJ2-3; a possible D gene is TRBD2 (6 bases). V was trimmed by 0 bases and J by 1 base, leaving 8 bases between them. CDR1 is LGHNA and CDR2 is YNFKEQ in the germline V gene. The CDR3 runs to 15 residues. CDR3 DNA sequence: TGTGCCAGCAGCCAAGAAGGGACTGGCACAGATACGCAGTATTTT. Translating gives CASSQEGTGTDTQYF.